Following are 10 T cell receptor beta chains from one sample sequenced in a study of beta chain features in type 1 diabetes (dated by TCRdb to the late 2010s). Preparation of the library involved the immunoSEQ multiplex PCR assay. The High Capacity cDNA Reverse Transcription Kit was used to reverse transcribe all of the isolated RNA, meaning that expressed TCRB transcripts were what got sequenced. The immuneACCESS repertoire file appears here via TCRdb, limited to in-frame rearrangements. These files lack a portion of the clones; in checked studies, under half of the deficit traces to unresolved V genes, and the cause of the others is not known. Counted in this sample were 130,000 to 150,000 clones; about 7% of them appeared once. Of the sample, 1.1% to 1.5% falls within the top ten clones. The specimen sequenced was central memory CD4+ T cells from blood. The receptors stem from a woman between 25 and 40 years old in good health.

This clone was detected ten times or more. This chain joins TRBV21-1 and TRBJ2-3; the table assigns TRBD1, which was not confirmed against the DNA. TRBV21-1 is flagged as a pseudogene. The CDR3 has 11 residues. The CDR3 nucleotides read TGTGCCAGCAGAAAGGGGGATACGCAGTATTTT. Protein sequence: CASRKGDTQYF.

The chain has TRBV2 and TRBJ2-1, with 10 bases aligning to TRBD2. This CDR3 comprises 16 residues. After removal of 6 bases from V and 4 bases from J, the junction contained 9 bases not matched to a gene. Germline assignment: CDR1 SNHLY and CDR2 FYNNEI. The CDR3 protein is CASSGGLAGVYNEQFF. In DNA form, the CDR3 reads TGTGCCAGCAGCGGTGGGCTAGCGGGGGTTTACAATGAGCAGTTCTTC. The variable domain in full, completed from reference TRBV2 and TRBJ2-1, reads EPEVTQTPSHQVTQMGQEVILRCVPISNHLYFYWYRQILGQKVEFLVSFYNNEISEKSEIFDDQFSVERPDGSNFTLKIRSTKLEDSAMYFCASSGGLAGVYNEQFFGPGTRLTVL.

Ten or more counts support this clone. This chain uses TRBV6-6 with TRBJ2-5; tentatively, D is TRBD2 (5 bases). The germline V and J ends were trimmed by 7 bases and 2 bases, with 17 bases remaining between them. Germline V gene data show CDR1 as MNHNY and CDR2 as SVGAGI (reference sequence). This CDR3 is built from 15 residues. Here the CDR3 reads CASTSDGELQETQYF. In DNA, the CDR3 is TGTGCCAGCACCTCCGACGGGGAATTACAAGAGACCCAGTACTTC.

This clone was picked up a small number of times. CDR3 DNA sequence: TGTGCCAGTAGTATTGGTGGAGGGGGCAGGAGTCAGCCCCAGCATTTT. Encoded protein: CASSIGGGGRSQPQHF. The chain has TRBV19 and TRBJ1-5; TRBD1 matches at 7 bases. CDR3 length: 16 residues. CDR1 is LNHDA, CDR2 SQIVND, per germline (reference sequence). V dropped 3 bases and J dropped 6; count of bases not matched to a gene: 11.

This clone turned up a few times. The CDR3 nucleotides read TGTGCCTATCAGGGGAACACCGGGGAGCTGTTTTTT. Protein product: CAYQGNTGELFF. The J gene is TRBJ2-2, the V gene TRBV30, with a weak D call TRBD1 (5 bases). The germline V gene has CDR1 GTSNPN and CDR2 SVGIG (reference sequence). This CDR3 has 12 residues. The V and J ends lost 7 bases and 1 base respectively, with 7 bases between them.

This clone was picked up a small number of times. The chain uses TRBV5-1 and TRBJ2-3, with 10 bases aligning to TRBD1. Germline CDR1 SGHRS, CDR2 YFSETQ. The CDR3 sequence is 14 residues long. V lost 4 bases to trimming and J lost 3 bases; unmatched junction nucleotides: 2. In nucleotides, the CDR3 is TGCGCCAGCAGCGGACAGGGGGTAACAGATACGCAGTATTTT. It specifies CASSGQGVTDTQYF.

The CDR3 sequence is CASGTSGSPETQYF. The CDR3 coding sequence is TGTGCCAGCGGGACTAGCGGGAGCCCAGAGACCCAGTACTTC. This chain connects TRBV6-6 to TRBJ2-5, with TRBD2 identical over 14 bases. The V gene end was trimmed by 8 bases and the J gene end by 4 bases; junction bases not matched to a gene: 3. This CDR3 contains 14 residues. Germline CDR1 and CDR2: MNHNY and SVGAGI (reference sequence).

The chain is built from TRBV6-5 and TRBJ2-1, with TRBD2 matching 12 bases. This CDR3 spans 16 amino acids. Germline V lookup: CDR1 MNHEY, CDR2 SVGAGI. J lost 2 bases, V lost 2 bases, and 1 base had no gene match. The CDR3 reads CASSYRLAGAYNEQFF. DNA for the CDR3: TGTGCCAGCAGTTACCGACTAGCGGGAGCCTACAATGAGCAGTTCTTC.

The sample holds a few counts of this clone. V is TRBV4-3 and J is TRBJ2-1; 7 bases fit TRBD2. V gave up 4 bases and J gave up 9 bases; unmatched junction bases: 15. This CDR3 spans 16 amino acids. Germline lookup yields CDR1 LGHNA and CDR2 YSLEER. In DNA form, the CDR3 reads TGCGCCAGCAGCCGGACTAGTCCCCCATACCCGGGTGAGCAGTTCTTC. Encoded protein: CASSRTSPPYPGEQFF.

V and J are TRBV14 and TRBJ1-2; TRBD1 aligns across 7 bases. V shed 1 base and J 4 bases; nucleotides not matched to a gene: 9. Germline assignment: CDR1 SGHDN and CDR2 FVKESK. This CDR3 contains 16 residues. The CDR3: CASSQAGTVLSYGYTF. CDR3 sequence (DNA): TGTGCCAGCAGCCAAGCCGGGACAGTCCTCAGCTATGGCTACACCTTC.